The source of this TCR beta chain is a study of vaccination and CD4 T cells after COVID-19 (dated by TCRdb to 2022 to 2024). As for the study more broadly: The convalescent cohort included six males and four females, with two Hispanic individuals, seven Caucasians, two Asians and one multiracial person. Participants received two doses of either the Pfizer-BioNTech BNT162b2 vaccine (n=8) or the Moderna mRNA-1273 vaccine (n=2). Post-COVID blood samples from convalescent patients were collected a median of roughly 100 days after diagnosis, with a range of roughly 30 to 170 days. Post-vaccine blood samples were taken a median of approximately 70 days after the second vaccine dose, with a range of about 14 to 241 days. Overlapping spike peptide pools from SARS-CoV-2 and from the common cold coronaviruses HCoV-NL63, HCoV-OC43 and HCoV-229E were used as culture stimuli. As controls, cultures received a CEFX viral epitope pool (the positive control), an HIV-1 Nef peptide pool (the negative control), or no peptide at all. In more than eight COVID-19 convalescent patients and a handful of infection-naive healthy vaccine recipients, researchers compared the spike-specific CD4+ TCR repertoire from before mRNA vaccination with the repertoire from after. Memory CD4+ T cell crossreactivity between SARS-CoV-2 and common cold coronavirus spike proteins was assessed at the TCR clonotype level in an earlier paper using these donors.

The investigation overall reported the following: The study included relatively few convalescent patients and did not analyze early timepoints after natural infection. Although the median number of SARS-CoV-2-reactive clonotypes went up from fewer than 25 after infection to 38 after vaccination, the increase was not significant. Of the vaccine-specific clones in convalescent patients, 304 of 307, or nearly all, reacted only to SARS-CoV-2 spike and did not cross-react with common cold coronaviruses. In convalescent patients, a median roughly 85% of post-vaccine SARS-CoV-2-reactive clones were detected only after vaccination, suggesting vaccine-specific priming.

V lost 1 base and J lost 6 bases, and the count of bases not matched to a germline gene is 4. Measured from the cysteine to the phenylalanine, the CDR3 is 14 residues long. Only the CDR3 region is kept as DNA, spanning 42 bases read in frame from base 1. From a lookup of the germline V gene, CDR1 and CDR2 are MNHNS and SASEGT. This clonotype has a single count. Which antigen it targets is not known. Within one base of it there is no much larger clone, and no base qualities were kept. A solitary read yields weak support. Per the publication, the treatment or condition label means: approximately 9-day PBMC culture with coronavirus spike peptide pools or control peptides (ViraFEST assay). CD4+ T cells from unexposed donors were collected before the COVID-19 pandemic (2011-2018). The ViraFEST assay, used in the study, expanded antigen-specific T cells with peptide pools and then identified the expanded clonotypes through TCR sequencing. PBMCs were cultured at 1.5 million to 2.5 million per well in IMDM supplemented with roughly 5.2% human AB serum and 8.5 to 10 IU/ml IL-2, with about 10 ug/ml peptide pools added. Half of the culture medium was replaced with fresh IL-2-containing medium on days 3 and 7. Once the cells had been in culture for less than 11 days, the EasySep CD4+ T cell isolation kit was used to isolate CD4+ T cells by negative selection. As far as cell numbers permitted, CD4+ T cells from unexposed donors were tested for reactivity against SARS-CoV-2 S and N as well as four spike pools from common cold coronaviruses. Ficoll-Paque Plus gradient centrifugation was used to isolate PBMCs from whole blood, and the isolated PBMCs were then either used fresh or cryopreserved at -140C. Triplicate wells were generally used for each culture condition. The leukapheresis product for the unexposed donors was obtained through commercial purchase.

Library prep was done by PCR. DNA from cultured CD4+ T cells was subjected to TCR sequencing with the Oncomine TCR Beta short-read assay at the Johns Hopkins FTIC core. The QIAamp micro DNA kit was used to extract genomic DNA from the cultured CD4+ T cells. Oncomine TCR Beta libraries made from cultured CD4+ T cells were pooled using unique dual indexes and sequenced on an Illumina iSeq 100. In the source study's methods: Non-productive sequences were filtered out, and CDR3s that did not start with C, did not end with F or W, or were shorter than 7 amino acids were discarded. The MANAFEST web application identified antigen-specific clonotypes by comparing peptide-stimulated wells against reference wells and other culture wells. Positive clones required FDR below 0.05, an odds ratio above 5, and productive frequency above 0.1% in at least two of three replicate wells. A clonotype was classed as cross-reactive if the clonotype showed significant expansion both in SARS-CoV-2 spike wells and in at least one common cold coronavirus spike condition. CDR3 homology was assessed with Levenshtein distances (stringdist) and unrooted phylogenetic trees (ape) in R version 3.6.1. TCRdb cleaned the public reads at Q25 with fastp, built clones with MiXCR and kept in-frame beta chains. Rows matching on CDR3 protein sequence are summarized as one entry with the most common DNA and genes. The V and J calls here are based on TCRdb, not the publication. The sample table contains 9,500 to 10,000 distinct CDR3 sequences; only one count was recorded for 34% of them. Of the sample, roughly a third falls within the top ten clones.

Sequenced input: CD4+ T cells from blood, cultured in vitro. This receptor was obtained from a human donor in good health. Rearrangement joined TRBV6-1 to TRBJ2-5; a stretch of 8 junction bases matches TRBD2. The base sequence is TGTGCCAGCAGTGAAGGGGGGACTAGGAAGACCCAGTACTTC. Translated, it reads CASSEGGTRKTQYF.